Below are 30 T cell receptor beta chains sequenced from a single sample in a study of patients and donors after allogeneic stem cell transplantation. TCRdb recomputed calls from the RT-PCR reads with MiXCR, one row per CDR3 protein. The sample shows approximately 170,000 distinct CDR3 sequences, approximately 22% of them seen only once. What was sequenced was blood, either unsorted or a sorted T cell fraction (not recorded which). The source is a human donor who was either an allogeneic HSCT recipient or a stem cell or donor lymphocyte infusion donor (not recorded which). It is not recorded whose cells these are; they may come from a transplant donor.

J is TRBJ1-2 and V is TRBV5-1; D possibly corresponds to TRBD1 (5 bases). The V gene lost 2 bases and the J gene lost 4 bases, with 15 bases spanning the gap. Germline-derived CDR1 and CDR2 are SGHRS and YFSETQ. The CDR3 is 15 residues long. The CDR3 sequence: CASSFGTLDVYGYTF. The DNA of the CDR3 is TGCGCCAGCAGCTTTGGGACCTTGGACGTCTATGGCTACACCTTC.

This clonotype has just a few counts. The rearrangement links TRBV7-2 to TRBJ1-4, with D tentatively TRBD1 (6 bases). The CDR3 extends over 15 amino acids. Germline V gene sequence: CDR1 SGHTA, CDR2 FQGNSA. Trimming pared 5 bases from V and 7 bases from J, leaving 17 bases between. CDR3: CASSPQAQGGEKLFF. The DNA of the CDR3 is TGTGCCAGCAGCCCCCAGGCACAGGGAGGTGAAAAACTGTTTTTT.

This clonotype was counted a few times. The chain's CDR3 is CASSQNRGDQPQHF. The CDR3 nucleotides read TGTGCCAGCAGTCAAAACAGGGGCGATCAGCCCCAGCATTTT. The rearrangement links TRBV12-3 or TRBV12-4 to TRBJ1-5, with 7 bases that match TRBD1. The CDR3 consists of 14 residues. V was pared by 5 bases and J by 5 bases, with 6 bases of the junction left unmatched.

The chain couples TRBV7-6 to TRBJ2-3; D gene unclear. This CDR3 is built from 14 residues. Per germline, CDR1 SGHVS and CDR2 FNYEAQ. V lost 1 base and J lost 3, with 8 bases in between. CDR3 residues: CASSLEARTDTQYF. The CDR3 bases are TGTGCCAGCAGCTTAGAGGCCAGAACAGATACGCAGTATTTT.

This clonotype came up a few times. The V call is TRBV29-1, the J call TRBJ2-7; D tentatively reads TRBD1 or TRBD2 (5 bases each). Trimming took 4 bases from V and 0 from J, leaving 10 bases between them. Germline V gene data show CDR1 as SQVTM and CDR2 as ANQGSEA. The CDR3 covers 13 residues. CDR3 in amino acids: CSVGAGSSYEQYF. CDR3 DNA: TGCAGCGTTGGGGCAGGGAGCTCCTACGAGCAGTACTTC.

The CDR3 spells CASPPQASNQPQHF. The CDR3 DNA sequence: TGTGCCAGCCCTCCACAGGCGAGCAATCAGCCCCAGCATTTT. The chain has TRBV18 and TRBJ1-5; D perhaps matches TRBD1 (5 bases). Germline assignment: CDR1 KGHSH and CDR2 LQKENI. The CDR3 is made up of 14 amino acids. Trimming took off 8 bases at V and 1 base at J, with 12 bases between the two ends.

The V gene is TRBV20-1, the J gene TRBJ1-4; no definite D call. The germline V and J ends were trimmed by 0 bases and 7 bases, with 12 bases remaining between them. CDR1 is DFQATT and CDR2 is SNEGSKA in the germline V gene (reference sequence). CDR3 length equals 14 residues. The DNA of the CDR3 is TGCAGTGCTAGAGATGGGGTCACGGGTGAAAAACTGTTTTTT. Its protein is CSARDGVTGEKLFF.

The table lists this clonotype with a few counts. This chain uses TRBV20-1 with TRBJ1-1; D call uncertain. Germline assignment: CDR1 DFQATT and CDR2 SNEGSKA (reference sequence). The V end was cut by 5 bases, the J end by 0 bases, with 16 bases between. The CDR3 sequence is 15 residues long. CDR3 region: CSAYSKEYMNTEAFF. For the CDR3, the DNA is TGCAGTGCTTATTCGAAGGAGTACATGAACACTGAAGCTTTCTTT.

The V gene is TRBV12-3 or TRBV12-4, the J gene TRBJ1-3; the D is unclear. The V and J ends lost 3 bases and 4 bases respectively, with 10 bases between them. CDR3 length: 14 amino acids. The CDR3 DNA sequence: TGTGCCAGCAGTTTGTGGAACGGGGGAAACACCATATATTTT. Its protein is CASSLWNGGNTIYF.

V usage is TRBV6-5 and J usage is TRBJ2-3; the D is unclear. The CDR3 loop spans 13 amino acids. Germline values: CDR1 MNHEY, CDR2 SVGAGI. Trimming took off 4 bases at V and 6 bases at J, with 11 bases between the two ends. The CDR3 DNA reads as TGTGCCAGCAGTTCCTTTTCGTGGGATACGCAGTATTTT. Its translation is CASSSFSWDTQYF.

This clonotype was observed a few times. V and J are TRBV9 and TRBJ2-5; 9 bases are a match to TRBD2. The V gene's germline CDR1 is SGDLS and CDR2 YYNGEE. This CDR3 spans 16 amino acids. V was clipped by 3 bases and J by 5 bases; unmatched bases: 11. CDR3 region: CASSGLGGREGETQYF. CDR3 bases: TGTGCCAGCAGCGGCCTCGGCGGGAGGGAAGGGGAGACCCAGTACTTC.

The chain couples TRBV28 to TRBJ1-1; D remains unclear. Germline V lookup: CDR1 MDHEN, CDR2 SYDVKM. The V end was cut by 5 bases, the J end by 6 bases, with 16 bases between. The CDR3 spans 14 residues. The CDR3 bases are TGTGCCAGCAGTCCTATGGGGTTCGTTTCTGAAGCTTTCTTT. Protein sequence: CASSPMGFVSEAFF.

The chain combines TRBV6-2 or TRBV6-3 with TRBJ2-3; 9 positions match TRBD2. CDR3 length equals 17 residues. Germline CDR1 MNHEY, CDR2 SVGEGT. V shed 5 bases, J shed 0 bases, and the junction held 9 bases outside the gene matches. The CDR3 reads CASSHRASGISTDTQYF. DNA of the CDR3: TGTGCCAGCAGTCACCGGGCTAGCGGGATAAGCACAGATACGCAGTATTTT.

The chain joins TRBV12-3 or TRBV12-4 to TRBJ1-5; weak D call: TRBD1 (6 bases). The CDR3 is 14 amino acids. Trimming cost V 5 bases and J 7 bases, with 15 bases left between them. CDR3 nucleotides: TGTGCCAGCAGTCCCACAGGGTCGGGACAGCCCCAGCATTTT. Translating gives CASSPTGSGQPQHF.

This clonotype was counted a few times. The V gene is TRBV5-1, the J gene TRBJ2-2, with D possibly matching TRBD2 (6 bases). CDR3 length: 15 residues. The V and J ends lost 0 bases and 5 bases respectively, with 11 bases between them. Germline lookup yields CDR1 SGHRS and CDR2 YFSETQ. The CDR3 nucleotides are TGCGCCAGCAGCTTGGCTTTCGCGGGGACCGGGGAGCTGTTTTTT. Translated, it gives CASSLAFAGTGELFF.

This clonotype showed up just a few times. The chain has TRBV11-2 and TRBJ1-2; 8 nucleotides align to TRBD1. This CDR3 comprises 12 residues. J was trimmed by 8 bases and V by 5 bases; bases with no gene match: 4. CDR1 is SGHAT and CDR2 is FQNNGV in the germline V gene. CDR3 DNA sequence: TGTGCCAGCAGCCGGACAGGGATCGGCTACACCTTC. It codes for CASSRTGIGYTF.

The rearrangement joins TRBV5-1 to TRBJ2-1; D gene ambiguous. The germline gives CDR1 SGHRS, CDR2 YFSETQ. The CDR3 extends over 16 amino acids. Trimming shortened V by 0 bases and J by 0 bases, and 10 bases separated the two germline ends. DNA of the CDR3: TGCGCCAGCAGCTTGGCCGTCCGGAGCTCCTACAATGAGCAGTTCTTC. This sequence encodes CASSLAVRSSYNEQFF.

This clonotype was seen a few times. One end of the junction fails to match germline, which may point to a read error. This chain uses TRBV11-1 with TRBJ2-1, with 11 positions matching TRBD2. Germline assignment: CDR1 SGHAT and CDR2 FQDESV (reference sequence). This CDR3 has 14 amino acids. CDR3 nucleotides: TGTGCCAGCAGCGTAGCGGGGGGGAACAATGAGCAGTTCTTC. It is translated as CASSVAGGNNEQFF.

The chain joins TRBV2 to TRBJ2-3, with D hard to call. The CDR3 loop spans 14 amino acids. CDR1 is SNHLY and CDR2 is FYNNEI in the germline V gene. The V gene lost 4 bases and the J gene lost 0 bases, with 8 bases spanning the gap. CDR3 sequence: CASSGLLSTDTQYF. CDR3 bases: TGTGCCAGCAGTGGTCTGCTAAGCACAGATACGCAGTATTTT. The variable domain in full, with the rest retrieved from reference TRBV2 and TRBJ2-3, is EPEVTQTPSHQVTQMGQEVILRCVPISNHLYFYWYRQILGQKVEFLVSFYNNEISEKSEIFDDQFSVERPDGSNFTLKIRSTKLEDSAMYFCASSGLLSTDTQYFGPGTRLTVL.

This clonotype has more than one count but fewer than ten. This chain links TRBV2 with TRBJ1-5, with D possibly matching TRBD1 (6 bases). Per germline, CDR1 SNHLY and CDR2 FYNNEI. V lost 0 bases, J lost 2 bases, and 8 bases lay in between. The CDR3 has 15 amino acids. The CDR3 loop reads CASSEAWTGNQPQHF. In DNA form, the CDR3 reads TGTGCCAGCAGTGAAGCTTGGACAGGCAATCAGCCCCAGCATTTT.

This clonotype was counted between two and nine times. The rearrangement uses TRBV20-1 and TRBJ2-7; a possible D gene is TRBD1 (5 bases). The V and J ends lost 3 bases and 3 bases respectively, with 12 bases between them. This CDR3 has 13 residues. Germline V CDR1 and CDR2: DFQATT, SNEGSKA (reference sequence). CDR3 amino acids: CSASQGSIYEQYF. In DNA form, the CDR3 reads TGCAGTGCTAGTCAGGGTTCTATCTACGAGCAGTACTTC.

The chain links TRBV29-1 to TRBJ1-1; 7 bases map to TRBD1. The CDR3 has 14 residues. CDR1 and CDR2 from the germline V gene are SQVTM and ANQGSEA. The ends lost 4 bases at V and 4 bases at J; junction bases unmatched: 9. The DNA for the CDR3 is TGCAGCGTTGTCGGACAGGAAAGGATCACTGAAGCTTTCTTT. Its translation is CSVVGQERITEAFF.

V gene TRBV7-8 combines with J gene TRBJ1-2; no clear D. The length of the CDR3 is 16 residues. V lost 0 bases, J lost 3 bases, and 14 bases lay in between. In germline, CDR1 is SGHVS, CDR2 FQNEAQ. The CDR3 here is CASSLARVARDYGYTF. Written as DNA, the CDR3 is TGTGCCAGCAGCTTAGCTCGCGTTGCCCGCGACTATGGCTACACCTTC. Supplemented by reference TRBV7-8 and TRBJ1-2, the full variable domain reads GAGVSQSPRYKVAKRGQDVALRCDPISGHVSLFWYQQALGQGPEFLTYFQNEAQLDKSGLPSDRFFAERPEGSVSTLKIQRTQQEDSAVYLCASSLARVARDYGYTFGSGTRLTVV.

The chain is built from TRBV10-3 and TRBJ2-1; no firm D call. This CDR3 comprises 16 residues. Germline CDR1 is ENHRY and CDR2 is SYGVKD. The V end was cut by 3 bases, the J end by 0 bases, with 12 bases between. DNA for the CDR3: TGTGCCATCAGTGAAGAGCGTCTCAGCTCCTACAATGAGCAGTTCTTC. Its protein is CAISEERLSSYNEQFF.

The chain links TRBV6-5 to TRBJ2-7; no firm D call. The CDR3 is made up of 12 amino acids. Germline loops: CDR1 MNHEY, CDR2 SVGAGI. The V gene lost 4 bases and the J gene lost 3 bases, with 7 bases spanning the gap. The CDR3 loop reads CASSSGGYEQYF. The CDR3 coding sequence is TGTGCCAGCAGTTCAGGTGGCTACGAGCAGTACTTC.

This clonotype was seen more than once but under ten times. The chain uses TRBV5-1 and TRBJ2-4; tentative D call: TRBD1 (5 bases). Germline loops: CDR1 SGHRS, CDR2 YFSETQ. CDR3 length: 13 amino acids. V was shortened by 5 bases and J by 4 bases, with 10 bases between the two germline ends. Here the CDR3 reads CASSNNRKNIQYF. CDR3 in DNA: TGCGCCAGCAGTAACAACAGGAAAAACATTCAGTACTTC.

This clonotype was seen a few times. The CDR3 nucleotides are TGTGCCAGCAGTGATCAGGGTGCCTTTATGAACACTGAAGCTTTCTTT. This encodes CASSDQGAFMNTEAFF. The chain couples TRBV6-6 to TRBJ1-1; possible D gene TRBD1, 5 bases. Germline V gene data show CDR1 as MNHNY and CDR2 as SVGAGI (reference sequence). The CDR3 loop spans 16 amino acids. Trimming took 5 bases from V and 0 from J, leaving 16 bases between them.

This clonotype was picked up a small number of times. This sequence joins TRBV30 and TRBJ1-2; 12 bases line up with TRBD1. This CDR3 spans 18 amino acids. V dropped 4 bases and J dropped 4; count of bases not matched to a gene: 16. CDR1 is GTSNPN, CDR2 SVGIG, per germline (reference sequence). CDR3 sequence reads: CAWKVVVGQGAGAYGYTF. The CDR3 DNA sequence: TGTGCCTGGAAAGTCGTAGTGGGACAGGGGGCTGGCGCCTATGGCTACACCTTC. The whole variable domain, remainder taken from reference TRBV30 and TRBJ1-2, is SQTIHQWPATLVQPVGSPLSLECTVEGTSNPNLYWYRQAAGRGLQLLFYSVGIGQISSEVPQNLSASRPQDRQFILSSKKLLLSDSGFYLCAWKVVVGQGAGAYGYTFGSGTRLTVV.

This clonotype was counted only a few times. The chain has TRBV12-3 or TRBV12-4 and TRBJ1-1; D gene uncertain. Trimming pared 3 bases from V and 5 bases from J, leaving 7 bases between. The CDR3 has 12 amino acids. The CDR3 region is CASSLIYTEAFF. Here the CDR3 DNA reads TGTGCCAGCAGTTTGATCTATACTGAAGCTTTCTTT.

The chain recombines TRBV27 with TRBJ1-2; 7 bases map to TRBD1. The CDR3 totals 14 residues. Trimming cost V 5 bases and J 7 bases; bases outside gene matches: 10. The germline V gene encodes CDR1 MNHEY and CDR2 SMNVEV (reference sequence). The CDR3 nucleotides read TGTGCCAGCAGTCTACTACAGGGGTTTGGTGGCTACACCTTC. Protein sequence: CASSLLQGFGGYTF.